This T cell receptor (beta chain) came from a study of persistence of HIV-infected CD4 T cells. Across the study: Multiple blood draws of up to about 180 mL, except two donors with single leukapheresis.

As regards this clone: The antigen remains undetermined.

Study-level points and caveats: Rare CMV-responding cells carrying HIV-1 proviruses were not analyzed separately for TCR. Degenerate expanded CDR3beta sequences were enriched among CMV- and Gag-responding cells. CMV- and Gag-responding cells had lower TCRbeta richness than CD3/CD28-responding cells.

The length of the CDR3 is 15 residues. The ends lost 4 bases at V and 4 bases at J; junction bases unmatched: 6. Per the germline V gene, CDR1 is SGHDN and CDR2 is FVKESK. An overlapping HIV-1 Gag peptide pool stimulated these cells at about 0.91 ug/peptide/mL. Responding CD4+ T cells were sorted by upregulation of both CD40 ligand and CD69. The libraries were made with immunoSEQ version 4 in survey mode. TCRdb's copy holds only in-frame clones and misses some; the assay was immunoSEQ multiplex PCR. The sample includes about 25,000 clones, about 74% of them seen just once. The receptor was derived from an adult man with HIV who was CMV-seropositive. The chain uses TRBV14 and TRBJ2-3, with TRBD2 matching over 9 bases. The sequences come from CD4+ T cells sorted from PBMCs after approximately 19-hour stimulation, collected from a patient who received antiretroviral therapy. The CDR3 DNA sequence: TGTGCCAGCAGCCCCGGGGTAGCGGGGGCAGATACGCAGTATTTT. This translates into CASSPGVAGADTQYF.